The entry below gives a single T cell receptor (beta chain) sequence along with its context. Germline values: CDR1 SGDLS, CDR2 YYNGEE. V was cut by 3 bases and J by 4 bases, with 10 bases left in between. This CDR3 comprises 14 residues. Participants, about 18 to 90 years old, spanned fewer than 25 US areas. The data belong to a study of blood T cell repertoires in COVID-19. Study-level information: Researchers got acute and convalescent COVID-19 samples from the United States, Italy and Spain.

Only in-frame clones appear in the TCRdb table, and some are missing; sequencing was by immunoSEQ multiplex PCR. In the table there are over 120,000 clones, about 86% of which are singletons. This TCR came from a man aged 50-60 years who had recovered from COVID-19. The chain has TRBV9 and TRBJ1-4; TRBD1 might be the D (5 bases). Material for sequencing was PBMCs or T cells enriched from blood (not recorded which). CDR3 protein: CASSAGGINEKLFF. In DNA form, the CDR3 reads TGTGCCAGCAGCGCGGGGGGAATTAATGAAAAACTGTTTTTT. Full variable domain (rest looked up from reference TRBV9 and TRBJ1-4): DSGVTQTPKHLITATGQRVTLRCSPRSGDLSVYWYQQSLDQGLQFLIQYYNGEERAKGNILERFSAQQFPDLHSELNLSSLELGDSALYFCASSAGGINEKLFFGSGTQLSVL.